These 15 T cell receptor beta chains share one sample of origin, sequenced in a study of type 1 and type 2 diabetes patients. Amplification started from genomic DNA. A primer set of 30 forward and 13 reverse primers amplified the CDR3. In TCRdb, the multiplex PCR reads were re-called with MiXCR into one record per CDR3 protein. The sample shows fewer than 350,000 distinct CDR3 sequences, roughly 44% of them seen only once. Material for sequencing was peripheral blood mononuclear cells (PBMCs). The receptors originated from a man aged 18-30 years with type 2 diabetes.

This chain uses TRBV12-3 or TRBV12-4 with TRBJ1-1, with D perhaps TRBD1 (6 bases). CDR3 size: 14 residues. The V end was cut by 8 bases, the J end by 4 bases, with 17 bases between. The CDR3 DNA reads TGTGCCAGCCGCGGTCGAGGGGGGGGCACTGAAGCTTTCTTT. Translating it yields CASRGRGGGTEAFF.

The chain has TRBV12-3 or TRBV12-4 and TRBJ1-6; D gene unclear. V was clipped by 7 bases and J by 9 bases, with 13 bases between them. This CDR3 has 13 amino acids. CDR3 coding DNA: TGTGCCAGCAAGAGAGTGCTTTTTTCACCCCTCCACTTT. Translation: CASKRVLFSPLHF.

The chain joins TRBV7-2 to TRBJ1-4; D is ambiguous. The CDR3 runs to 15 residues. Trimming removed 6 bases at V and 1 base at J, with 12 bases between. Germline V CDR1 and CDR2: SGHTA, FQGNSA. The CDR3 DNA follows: TGTGCCAGCAGTTTCGGTCAGTTAACTAATGAAAAACTGTTTTTT. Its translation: CASSFGQLTNEKLFF. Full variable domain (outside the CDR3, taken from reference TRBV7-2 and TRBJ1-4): GAGVSQSPSNKVTEKGKDVELRCDPISGHTALYWYRQSLGQGLEFLIYFQGNSAPDKSGLPSDRFSAERTGGSVSTLTIQRTQQEDSAVYLCASSFGQLTNEKLFFGSGTQLSVL.

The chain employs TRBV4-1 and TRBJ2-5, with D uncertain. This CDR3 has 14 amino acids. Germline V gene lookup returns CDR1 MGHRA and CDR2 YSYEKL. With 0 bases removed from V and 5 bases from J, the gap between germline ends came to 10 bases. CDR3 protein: CASSQEFWRETQYF. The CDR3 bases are TGCGCCAGCAGCCAAGAGTTTTGGCGGGAGACCCAGTACTTC.

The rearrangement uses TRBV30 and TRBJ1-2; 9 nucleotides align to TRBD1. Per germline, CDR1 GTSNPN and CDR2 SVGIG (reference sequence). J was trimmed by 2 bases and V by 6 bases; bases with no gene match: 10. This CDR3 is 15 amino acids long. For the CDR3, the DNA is TGTGCCTGTTACAGGGGGCGATTGGCCAACTATGGCTACACCTTC. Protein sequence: CACYRGRLANYGYTF.

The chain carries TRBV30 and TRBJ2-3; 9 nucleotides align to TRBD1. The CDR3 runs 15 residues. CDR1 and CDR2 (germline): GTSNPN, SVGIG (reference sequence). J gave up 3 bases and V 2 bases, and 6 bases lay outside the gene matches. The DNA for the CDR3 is TGTGCCTGGAGTAGCCGGGACAGGGTGACAGATACGCAGTATTTT. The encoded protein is CAWSSRDRVTDTQYF. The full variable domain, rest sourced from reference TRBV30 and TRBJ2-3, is SQTIHQWPATLVQPVGSPLSLECTVEGTSNPNLYWYRQAAGRGLQLLFYSVGIGQISSEVPQNLSASRPQDRQFILSSKKLLLSDSGFYLCAWSSRDRVTDTQYFGPGTRLTVL.

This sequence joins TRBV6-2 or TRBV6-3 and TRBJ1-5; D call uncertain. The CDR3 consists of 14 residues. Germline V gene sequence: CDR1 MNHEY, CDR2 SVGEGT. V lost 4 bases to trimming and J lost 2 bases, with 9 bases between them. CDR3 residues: CASSFSGGNQPQHF. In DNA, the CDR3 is TGTGCCAGCAGTTTCTCAGGTGGCAATCAGCCCCAGCATTTT.

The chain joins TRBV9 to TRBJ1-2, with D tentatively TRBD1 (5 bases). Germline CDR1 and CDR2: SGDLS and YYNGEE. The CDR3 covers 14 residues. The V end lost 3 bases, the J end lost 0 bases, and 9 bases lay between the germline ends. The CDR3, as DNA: TGTGCCAGCAGCGGGGGGGGTCCTAACTATGGCTACACCTTC. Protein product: CASSGGGPNYGYTF.

CDR3 loop: CASSVIREIETQYF. CDR3 nucleotides: TGTGCCAGCAGTGTTATTCGGGAGATAGAGACCCAGTACTTC. The chain employs TRBV2 and TRBJ2-5; the D gene is possibly TRBD2 (6 bases). V lost 4 bases and J 4 bases, leaving 13 bases between the germline ends. The CDR3 has 14 amino acids. Germline values: CDR1 SNHLY, CDR2 FYNNEI.

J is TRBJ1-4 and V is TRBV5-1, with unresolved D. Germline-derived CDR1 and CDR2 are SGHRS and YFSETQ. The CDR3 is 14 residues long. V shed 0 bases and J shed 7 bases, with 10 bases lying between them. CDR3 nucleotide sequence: TGCGCCAGCAGCTTGGGGGCGTCTAGTGAAAAACTGTTTTTT. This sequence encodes CASSLGASSEKLFF.

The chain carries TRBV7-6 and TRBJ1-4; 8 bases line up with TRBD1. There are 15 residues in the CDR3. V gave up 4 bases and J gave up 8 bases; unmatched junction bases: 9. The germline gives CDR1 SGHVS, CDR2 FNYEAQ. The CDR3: CASSSRTGREEKLFF. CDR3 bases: TGTGCCAGCAGCTCACGGACAGGGAGGGAGGAAAAACTGTTTTTT.

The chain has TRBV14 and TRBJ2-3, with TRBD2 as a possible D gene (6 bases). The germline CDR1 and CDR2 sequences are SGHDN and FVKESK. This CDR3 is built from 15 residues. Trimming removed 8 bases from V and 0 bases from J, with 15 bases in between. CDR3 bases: TGTGCCAGCGGGGATCGGCGGGGTAGCACAGATACGCAGTATTTT. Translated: CASGDRRGSTDTQYF.

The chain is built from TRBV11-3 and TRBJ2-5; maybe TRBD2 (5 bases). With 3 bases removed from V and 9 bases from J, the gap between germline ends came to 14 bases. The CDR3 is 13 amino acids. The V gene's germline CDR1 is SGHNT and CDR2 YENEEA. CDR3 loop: CASSLGVSLAQYF. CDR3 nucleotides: TGTGCCAGCAGCTTGGGAGTTTCTTTGGCCCAGTACTTC.

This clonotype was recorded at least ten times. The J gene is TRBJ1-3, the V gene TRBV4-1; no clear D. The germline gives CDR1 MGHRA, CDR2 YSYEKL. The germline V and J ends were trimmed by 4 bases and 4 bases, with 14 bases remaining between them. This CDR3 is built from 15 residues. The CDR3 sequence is CASSPELAGGNTIYF. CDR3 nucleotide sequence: TGCGCCAGCAGCCCCGAGTTGGCAGGCGGAAACACCATATATTTT.

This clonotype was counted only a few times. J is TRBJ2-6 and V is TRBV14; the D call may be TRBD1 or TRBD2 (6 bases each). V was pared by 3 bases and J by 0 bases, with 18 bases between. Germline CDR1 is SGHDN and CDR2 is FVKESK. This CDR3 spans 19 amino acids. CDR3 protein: CASSHPVGGRISGANVLTF. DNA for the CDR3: TGTGCCAGCAGCCACCCTGTGGGGGGCCGAATCTCTGGGGCCAACGTCCTGACTTTC.